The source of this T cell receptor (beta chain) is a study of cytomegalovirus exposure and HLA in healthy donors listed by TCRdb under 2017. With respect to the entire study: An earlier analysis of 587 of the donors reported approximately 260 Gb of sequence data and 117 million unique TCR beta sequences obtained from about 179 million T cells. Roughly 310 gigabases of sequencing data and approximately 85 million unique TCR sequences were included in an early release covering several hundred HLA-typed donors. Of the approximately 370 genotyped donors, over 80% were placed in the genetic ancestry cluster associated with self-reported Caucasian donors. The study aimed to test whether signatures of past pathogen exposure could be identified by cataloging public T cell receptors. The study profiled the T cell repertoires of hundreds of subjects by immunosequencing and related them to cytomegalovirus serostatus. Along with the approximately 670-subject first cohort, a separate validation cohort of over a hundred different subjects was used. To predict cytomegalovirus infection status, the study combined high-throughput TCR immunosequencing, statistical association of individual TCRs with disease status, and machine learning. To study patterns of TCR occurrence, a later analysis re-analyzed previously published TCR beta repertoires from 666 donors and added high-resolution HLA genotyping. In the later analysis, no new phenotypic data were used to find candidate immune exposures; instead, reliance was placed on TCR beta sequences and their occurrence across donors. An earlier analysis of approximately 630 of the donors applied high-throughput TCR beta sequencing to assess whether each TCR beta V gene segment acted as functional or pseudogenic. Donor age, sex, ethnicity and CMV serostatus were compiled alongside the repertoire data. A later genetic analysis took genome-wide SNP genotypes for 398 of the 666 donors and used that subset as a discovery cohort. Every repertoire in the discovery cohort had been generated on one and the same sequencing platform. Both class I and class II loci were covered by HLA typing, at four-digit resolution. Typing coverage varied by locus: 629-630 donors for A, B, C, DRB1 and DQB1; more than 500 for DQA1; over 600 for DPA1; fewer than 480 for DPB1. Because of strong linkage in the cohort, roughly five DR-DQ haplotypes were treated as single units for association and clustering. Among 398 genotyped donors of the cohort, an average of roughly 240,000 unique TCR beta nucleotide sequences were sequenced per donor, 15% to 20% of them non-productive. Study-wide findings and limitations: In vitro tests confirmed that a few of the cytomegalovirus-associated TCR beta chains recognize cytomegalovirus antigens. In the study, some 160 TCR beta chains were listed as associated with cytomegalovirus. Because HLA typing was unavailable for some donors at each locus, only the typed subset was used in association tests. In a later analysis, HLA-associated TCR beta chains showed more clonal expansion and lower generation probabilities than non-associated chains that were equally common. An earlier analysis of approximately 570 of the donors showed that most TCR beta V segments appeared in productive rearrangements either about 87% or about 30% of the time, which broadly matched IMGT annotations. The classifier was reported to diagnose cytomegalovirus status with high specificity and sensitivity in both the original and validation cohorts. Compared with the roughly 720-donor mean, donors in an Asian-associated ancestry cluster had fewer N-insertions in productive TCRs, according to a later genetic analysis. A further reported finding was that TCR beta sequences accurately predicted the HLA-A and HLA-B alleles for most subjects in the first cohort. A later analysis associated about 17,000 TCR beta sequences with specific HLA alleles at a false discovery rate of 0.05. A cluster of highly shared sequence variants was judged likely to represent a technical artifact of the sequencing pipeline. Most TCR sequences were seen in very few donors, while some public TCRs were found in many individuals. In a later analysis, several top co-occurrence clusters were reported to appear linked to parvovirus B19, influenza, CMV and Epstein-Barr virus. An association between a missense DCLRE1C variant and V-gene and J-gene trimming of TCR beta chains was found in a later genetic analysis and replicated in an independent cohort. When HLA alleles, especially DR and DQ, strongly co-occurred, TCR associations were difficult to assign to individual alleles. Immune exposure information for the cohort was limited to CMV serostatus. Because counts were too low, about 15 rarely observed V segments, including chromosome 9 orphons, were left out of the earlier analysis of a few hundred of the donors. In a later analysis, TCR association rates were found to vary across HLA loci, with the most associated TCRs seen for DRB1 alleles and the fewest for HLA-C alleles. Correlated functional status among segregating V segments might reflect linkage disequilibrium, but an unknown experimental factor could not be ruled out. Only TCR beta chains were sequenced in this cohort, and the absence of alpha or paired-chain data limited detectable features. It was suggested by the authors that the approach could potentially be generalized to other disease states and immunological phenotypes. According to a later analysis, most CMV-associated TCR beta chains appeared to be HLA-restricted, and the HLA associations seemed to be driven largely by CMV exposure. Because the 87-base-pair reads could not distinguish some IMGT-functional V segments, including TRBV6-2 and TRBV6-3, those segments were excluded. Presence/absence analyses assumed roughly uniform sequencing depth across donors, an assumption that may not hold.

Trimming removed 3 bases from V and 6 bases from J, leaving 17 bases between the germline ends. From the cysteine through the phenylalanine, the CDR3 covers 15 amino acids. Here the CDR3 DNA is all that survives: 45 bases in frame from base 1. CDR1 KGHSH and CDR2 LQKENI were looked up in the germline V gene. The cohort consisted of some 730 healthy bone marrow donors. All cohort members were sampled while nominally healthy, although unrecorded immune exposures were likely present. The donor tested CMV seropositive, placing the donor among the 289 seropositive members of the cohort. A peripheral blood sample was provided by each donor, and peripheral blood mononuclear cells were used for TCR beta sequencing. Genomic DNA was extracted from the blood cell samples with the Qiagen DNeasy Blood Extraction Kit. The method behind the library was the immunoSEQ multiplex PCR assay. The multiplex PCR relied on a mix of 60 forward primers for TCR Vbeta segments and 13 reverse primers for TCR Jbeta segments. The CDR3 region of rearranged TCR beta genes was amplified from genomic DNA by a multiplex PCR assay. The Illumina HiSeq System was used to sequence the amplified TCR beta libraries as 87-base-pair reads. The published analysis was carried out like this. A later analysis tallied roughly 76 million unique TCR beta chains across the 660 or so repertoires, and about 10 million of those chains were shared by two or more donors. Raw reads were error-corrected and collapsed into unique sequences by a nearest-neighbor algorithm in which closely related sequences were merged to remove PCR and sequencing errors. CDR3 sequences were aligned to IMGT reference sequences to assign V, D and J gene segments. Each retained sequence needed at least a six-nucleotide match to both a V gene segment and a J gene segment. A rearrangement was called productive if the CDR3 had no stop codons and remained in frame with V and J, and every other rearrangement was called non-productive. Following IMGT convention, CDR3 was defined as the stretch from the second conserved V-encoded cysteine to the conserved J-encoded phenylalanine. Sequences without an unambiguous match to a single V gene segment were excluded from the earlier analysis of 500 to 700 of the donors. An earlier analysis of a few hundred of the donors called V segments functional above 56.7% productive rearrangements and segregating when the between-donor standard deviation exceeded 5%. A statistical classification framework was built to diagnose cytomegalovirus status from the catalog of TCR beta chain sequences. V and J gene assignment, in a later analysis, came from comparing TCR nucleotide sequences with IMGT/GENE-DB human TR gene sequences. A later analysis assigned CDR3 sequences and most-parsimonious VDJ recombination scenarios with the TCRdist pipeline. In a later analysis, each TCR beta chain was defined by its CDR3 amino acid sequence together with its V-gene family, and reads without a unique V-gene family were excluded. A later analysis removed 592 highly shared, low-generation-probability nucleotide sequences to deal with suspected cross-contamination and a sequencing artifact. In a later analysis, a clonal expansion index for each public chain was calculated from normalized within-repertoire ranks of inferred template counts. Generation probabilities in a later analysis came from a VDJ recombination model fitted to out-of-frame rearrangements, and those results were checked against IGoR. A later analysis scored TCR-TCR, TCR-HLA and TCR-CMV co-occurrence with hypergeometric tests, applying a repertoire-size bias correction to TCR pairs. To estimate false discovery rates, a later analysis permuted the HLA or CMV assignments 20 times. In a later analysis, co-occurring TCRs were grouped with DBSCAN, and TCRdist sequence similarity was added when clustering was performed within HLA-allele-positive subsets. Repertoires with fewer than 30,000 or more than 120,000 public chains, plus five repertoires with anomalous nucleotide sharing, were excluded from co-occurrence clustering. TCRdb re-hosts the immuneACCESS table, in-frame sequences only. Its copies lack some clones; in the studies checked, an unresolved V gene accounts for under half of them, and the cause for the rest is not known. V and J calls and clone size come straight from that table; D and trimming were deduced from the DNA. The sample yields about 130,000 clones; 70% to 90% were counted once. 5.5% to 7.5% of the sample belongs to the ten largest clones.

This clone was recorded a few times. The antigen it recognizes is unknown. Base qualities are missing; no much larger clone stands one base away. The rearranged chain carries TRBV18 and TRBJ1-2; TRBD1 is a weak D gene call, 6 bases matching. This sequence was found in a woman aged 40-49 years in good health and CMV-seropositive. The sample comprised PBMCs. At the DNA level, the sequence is TGTGCCAGCTCACCGGGGCGGGGGGCGCGTGATGGCTACACCTTC. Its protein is CASSPGRGARDGYTF.